This T cell receptor beta chain was captured by sequencing in a study of CD8 T cells in ankylosing spondylitis. Study-wide findings and caveats: Reportedly, disease-linked clones are significantly enriched in ankylosing spondylitis patients' matched synovial fluid.

This CDR3 comprises 14 residues. The germline V and J ends were trimmed by 6 bases and 3 bases, with 14 bases remaining between them. Libraries of TCR beta came from quantitative 5'-RACE with molecular barcodes. A single record per CDR3 protein comes from TCRdb applying MiXCR to the 5' RACE reads. The sample has more than 300,000 distinct CDR3 sequences, under 14% seen once; the top ten hold around 8.4%. At least ten counts were recorded for this clonotype. Its antigen remains unidentified. Source material: blood, either unsorted or a sorted T cell fraction (not recorded which). The receptor was derived from a female donor with ankylosing spondylitis or in good health (not recorded which). The chain is built from TRBV12-3 or TRBV12-4 and TRBJ1-1; maybe TRBD1 (5 bases). This CDR3 is CASRRGSSDTEAFF. The CDR3 DNA reads TGTGCCAGCAGACGGGGCTCCTCCGACACTGAAGCTTTCTTT.